What follows describes a single T cell receptor (beta chain). These data belong to a study of blood T cell repertoires in COVID-19. Study overall: Sample material is recorded as cDNA or gDNA derived from T cells, B-cell-depleted T cells, or PBMCs.

Per the original data handling: Nucleated cell counts were estimated from reference gene primer amplification. The method was immunoSEQ multiplex PCR; TCRdb's version includes in-frame clones alone and lacks a portion of them. V, J and clone size reflect that table, while D and trimming were determined from the DNA. The profile shows over 70,000 clones, more than 65% of them singletons. V was shortened by 2 bases and J by 8 bases, with 24 bases between the two germline ends. The CDR3 is 17 amino acids. Germline loops: CDR1 SGHVS, CDR2 FQNEAQ. This sequence joins TRBV7-8 and TRBJ1-2, with D perhaps TRBD1 (5 bases). Material: peripheral blood. The clonotype comes from a human donor in a cohort sampled during active COVID-19. The DNA for the CDR3 is TGTGCCAGCAGCTTAACTCCAACAGGTGGATTTCGCCAGGGCTACACCTTC. Translation: CASSLTPTGGFRQGYTF.